This section outlines one T cell receptor beta chain sequence together with its context. This record comes from a study of identical twins. The CDR3 runs to 15 residues. Trimming stripped 6 bases from V and 2 bases from J, with 15 bases between. TCRdb redid the calling of the 5' RACE reads with MiXCR, one entry per CDR3 protein. The table has some 500,000 distinct CDR3 sequences, over 11% seen once; the top ten hold approximately 1%. These data are also associated with another study on yellow fever vaccine responses in identical twins.

The source of this sequence is a woman between 18 and 29 years old in good health. The sequenced material came from CD4+ T cells sorted from blood. The V gene is TRBV12-3 or TRBV12-4, the J gene TRBJ2-3; no reliable D call. In DNA form, the CDR3 reads TGTGCCAGCAGCACAATGAAAGTGTCCACAGATACGCAGTATTTT. It codes for CASSTMKVSTDTQYF.